This entry is about one TCR beta chain. The germline gives CDR1 LGHNA, CDR2 YSLEER. Trimming cost V 3 bases and J 5 bases; bases outside gene matches: 21. The length of the CDR3 is 19 residues. A single record per CDR3 protein comes from TCRdb applying MiXCR to the 5' RACE reads. This table has about 85,000 distinct CDR3 sequences, roughly 13% appearing once. The sample originates from a study of T cells after yellow fever vaccination. Study-wide background: SMART-Seq v4 Ultra Low Input prepared libraries from low-cell fractions.

Findings and limits, study-wide: Post-booster repertoires contained most primary-vaccination clones again (about 95% CD4, around 88% CD8). Contamination of FACS-sorted repertoires by abundant clonotypes from the bulk population could occur. Across the CD4 and CD8 compartments, a small share of clonotypes was present in both.

This sequence was found in a man younger than 35 who received the YFV17D yellow fever vaccine. This chain links TRBV4-3 with TRBJ2-7; 8 bases are shared with TRBD1. Sample: CD8+ T cells not binding an NS4B(214-222) dextramer, sorted from PBMCs, taken roughly 20 days after the first yellow fever vaccination. CDR3 in DNA: TGCGCCAGCAGCCACCCCGGTGGGATGACAGGGGCCCTCTATCACGAGCAGTACTTC. As protein: CASSHPGGMTGALYHEQYF.